This is a list of T cell receptor beta chains from one sample in a study of post-analysis software for immune sequencing data. Each CDR3 protein is one row after TCRdb ran MiXCR on the PCR reads. Here the sample spans some 450,000 distinct CDR3 sequences, under 55% being singletons. Sequenced sample: blood. Receptors originate from a girl aged 10-17 years with multiple sclerosis. The CDR3 runs from the conserved cysteine through the conserved F or W. The order of the fields is V gene, J gene, clone size, CDR3 protein. Not all rows give a size; the values are once, few, many and, for expanded clones, a class.

TRBV5-1	TRBJ2-7	few	CASSSTPGAPYEQYF
TRBV7-2	TRBJ2-1	few	CASSPASGSHEQFF
TRBV6-1	TRBJ2-7	few	CASTEIRTSGRSYEQYF
TRBV27	TRBJ1-2	NA	CASSLTYETGGNFYGYTF
TRBV5-1	TRBJ2-3	few	CASMELVSTDTQYF
TRBV6-6	NA	NA	CASRGESSYNEQYF
TRBV6-6	TRBJ2-7	many	CASSRDYPYEQYF
TRBV28	NA	few	CASKTGGIYEQYF
TRBV28	TRBJ2-7	once	CASTSLAGWPYEQYF
TRBV12-3/TRBV12-4	TRBJ2-1	few	CASRQDSLPDNEQFF
TRBV20-1	TRBJ2-3	NA	CSAILVGGTDTQYF
TRBV7-2	TRBJ2-5	few	CASSLDVAGGQETQYF
TRBV7-8	TRBJ2-3	NA	CASSWTDSSFDTQYF
TRBV5-1	TRBJ2-1	NA	CASSLDVVGNEQFF
TRBV28	TRBJ1-2	NA	CASSALQSNYGYTF
TRBV12-3/TRBV12-4	TRBJ2-5	NA	CASSFGLFQETQYF
TRBV7-3	TRBJ2-1	NA	CASSRWAYNEQFF
TRBV28	TRBJ1-2	NA	CASSIRTDADYGYTF
TRBV20-1	TRBJ1-1	NA	CSARSGGRGTEAFF
TRBV28	TRBJ2-7	few	CASKRTGGSYEQYF
TRBV20-1	TRBJ2-1	few	CSAMRGLGGNEQFF
TRBV28	TRBJ2-3	few	CAGSLRGTSLSTDTQYF
TRBV4-3	TRBJ2-1	few	CASSRGDTYNEQFF
TRBV29-1	TRBJ1-1	NA	CSVAAGGWGTEAFF
TRBV28	TRBJ2-7	NA	CASSLSGGSYYEQYF
TRBV27	TRBJ2-1	NA	CASSFGQPYNEQFF
TRBV29-1	TRBJ2-1	NA	CSSRTPRNEQFF
TRBV10-3	TRBJ2-5	NA	CAISSKPPIHDDPDGTGVFGTQYF
TRBV14	TRBJ2-3	NA	CASSQLWSGGPTDTQYF
TRBV7-9	TRBJ2-5	few	CASSFRPRTGVQETQYF
TRBV29-1	TRBJ2-7	few	CSVVFRVSSYEQYF
TRBV7-9	TRBJ1-1	NA	CASSQSPRANTEAFF
TRBV7-6	TRBJ1-2	NA	CASRLNPGANYGYTF
TRBV29-1	TRBJ2-5	few	CSVGHSRGRETQYF
TRBV5-1	TRBJ2-3	few	CASSPGTGGFTDTQYF
TRBV12-3/TRBV12-4	TRBJ1-1	NA	CASSLEVSPPAEAFF
TRBV20-1	TRBJ1-1	NA	CSARGGRGTEAFF
TRBV28	TRBJ2-7	once	CASSFIADASYEQYF
TRBV7-9	TRBJ1-2	few	CASSADRPYGYTF
TRBV2	TRBJ2-3	few	CASSWQGPRDTQYF
TRBV2	TRBJ2-5	few	CASSETSGGAQYF